The source of this T cell receptor (beta chain) is a study of CD8 T cells in ankylosing spondylitis. TCRdb re-called the 5' RACE reads through MiXCR, storing one row per CDR3 protein. This sample has 200,000 or so distinct CDR3 sequences, with 18% found just once. The CDR3 sequence is 12 residues long. Trimming removed 6 bases at V and 2 bases at J, with 7 bases between. CDR1 LNHDA and CDR2 SQIVND come from the germline V gene (reference sequence). The clonotype originates from a male donor aged 5-29 years with ankylosing spondylitis or in good health (not recorded which). Sequenced: blood, either unsorted or a sorted T cell fraction (not recorded which). The chain combines TRBV19 with TRBJ2-5; D call uncertain. Here the CDR3 DNA reads TGTGCCAGTAGGAGTCCGCAAGAGACCCAGTACTTC. As protein: CASRSPQETQYF. Filled out from reference TRBV19 and TRBJ2-5, the complete variable domain reads DGGITQSPKYLFRKEGQNVTLSCEQNLNHDAMYWYRQDPGQGLRLIYYSQIVNDFQKGDIAEGYSVSREKKESFPLTVTSAQKNPTAFYLCASRSPQETQYFGPGTRLLVL.